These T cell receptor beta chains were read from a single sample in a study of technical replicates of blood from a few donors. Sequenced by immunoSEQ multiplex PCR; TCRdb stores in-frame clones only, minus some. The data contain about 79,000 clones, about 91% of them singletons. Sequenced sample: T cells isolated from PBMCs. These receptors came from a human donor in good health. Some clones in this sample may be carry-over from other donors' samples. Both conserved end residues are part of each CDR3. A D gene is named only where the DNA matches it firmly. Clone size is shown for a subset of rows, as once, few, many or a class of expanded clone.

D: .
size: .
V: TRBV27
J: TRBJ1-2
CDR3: CASSLTRVGGYTF
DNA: TGTGCCAGCAGTTTAACCAGGGTTGGGGGCTACACCTTC

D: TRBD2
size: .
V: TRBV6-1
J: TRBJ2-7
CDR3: CASSELVVAGDYEQYF
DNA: TGTGCCAGCAGTGAGCTTGTCGTAGCGGGGGACTACGAGCAGTACTTC

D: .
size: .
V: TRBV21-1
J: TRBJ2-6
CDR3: CASPRSVTGANVLTF
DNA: TGTGCCAGCCCAAGATCGGTAACTGGGGCCAACGTCCTGACTTTC

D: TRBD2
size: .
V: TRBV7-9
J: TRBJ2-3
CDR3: CASGTSNTDTQYF
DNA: TGTGCCAGCGGGACTAGTAACACAGATACGCAGTATTTT

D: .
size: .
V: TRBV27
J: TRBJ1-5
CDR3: CASGDFNQPQHF
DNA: TGTGCCAGCGGGGACTTCAATCAGCCCCAGCATTTT

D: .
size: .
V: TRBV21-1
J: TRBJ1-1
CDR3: CASSKEGTEAFF
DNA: TGTGCCAGCAGCAAGGAGGGCACTGAAGCTTTCTTT

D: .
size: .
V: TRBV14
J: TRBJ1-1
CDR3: CASSQSLYTEAFF
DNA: TGTGCCAGCAGCCAATCTTTGTACACTGAAGCTTTCTTT

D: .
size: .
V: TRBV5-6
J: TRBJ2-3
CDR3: CASSTADSSRTDTQYF
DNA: TGTGCCAGCTCCACGGCGGACAGTTCGAGGACAGATACGCAGTATTTT

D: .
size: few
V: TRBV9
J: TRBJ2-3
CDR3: CASSAEGATDTQYF
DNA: TGTGCCAGCAGTGCGGAGGGGGCCACAGATACGCAGTATTTT

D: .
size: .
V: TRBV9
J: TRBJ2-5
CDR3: CASSAGTPYEETQYF
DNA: TGTGCCAGCAGCGCCGGGACTCCCTATGAAGAGACCCAGTACTTC

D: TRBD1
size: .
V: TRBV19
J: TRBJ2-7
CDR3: CASSIDIGTGANEQYF
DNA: TGTGCCAGTAGTATCGATATCGGGACAGGGGCAAACGAGCAGTACTTC

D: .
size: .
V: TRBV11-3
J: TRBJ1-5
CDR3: CASSLANTKPQHF
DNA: TGTGCCAGCAGCTTAGCAAACACTAAGCCCCAGCATTTT

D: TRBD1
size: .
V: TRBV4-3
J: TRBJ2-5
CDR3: CASSQDERDRVSETQYF
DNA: TGCGCCAGCAGCCAAGATGAAAGGGACAGGGTTTCAGAGACCCAGTACTTC

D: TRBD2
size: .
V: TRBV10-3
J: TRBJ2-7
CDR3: CAISEVLAGGHHEQYF
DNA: TGTGCCATCAGTGAGGTTCTAGCGGGAGGTCACCACGAGCAGTACTTC

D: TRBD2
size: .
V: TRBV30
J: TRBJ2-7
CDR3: CAWSVSGSYEQYF
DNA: TGTGCCTGGAGTGTAAGCGGGAGTTACGAGCAGTACTTC

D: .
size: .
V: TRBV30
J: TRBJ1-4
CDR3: CASAGQVNEKLFF
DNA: TGTGCCTCCGCGGGGCAGGTTAATGAAAAACTGTTTTTT

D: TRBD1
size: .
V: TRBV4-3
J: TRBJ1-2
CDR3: CASSFYSEGADYGYTF
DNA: TGCGCCAGCAGCTTCTATTCAGAGGGGGCGGACTATGGCTACACCTTC

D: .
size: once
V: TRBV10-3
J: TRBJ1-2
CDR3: CAASPQGSGYTF
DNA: TGTGCCGCCTCACCTCAGGGGAGCGGCTACACCTTC

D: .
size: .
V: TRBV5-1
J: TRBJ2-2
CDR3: CASSSANGGNTGELFF
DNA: TGCGCCAGCAGCTCGGCTAACGGAGGGAACACCGGGGAGCTGTTTTTT

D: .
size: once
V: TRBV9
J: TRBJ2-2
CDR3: CASSVRFSTGEGTGELFF
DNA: TGTGCCAGCAGCGTAAGATTCTCAACGGGAGAGGGGACCGGGGAGCTGTTTTTT

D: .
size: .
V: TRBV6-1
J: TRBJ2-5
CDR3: CASSWTDSQETQYF
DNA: TGTGCCAGCAGTTGGACAGATTCCCAAGAGACCCAGTACTTC

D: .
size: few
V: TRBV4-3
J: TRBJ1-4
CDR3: CASSPQYGTNEKLFF
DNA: TGCGCCAGCAGCCCCCAATACGGGACTAATGAAAAACTGTTTTTT

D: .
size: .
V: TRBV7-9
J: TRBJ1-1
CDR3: CASSLVVGGSGAFF
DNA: TGTGCCAGCAGCTTAGTAGTCGGGGGTTCGGGGGCTTTCTTT

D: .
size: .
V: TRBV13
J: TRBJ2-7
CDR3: CASSRAGGTYEQYF
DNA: TGTGCCAGCAGCCGAGCGGGTGGTACCTACGAGCAGTACTTC

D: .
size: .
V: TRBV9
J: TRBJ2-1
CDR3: CASGGSRRGSYNEQFF
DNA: TGTGCCAGCGGGGGCTCCCGCAGAGGCTCCTACAATGAGCAGTTCTTC

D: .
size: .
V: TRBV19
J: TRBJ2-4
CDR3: CASSISSAKNIQYF
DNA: TGTGCCAGTAGTATCTCTTCGGCCAAAAACATTCAGTACTTC

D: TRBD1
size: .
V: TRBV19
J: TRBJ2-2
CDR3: CASRVSGTGTGELFF
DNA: TGTGCCAGTAGGGTTTCCGGGACAGGGACCGGGGAGCTGTTTTTT

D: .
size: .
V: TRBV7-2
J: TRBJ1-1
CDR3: CASSRLLNSAAEAFF
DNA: TGTGCCAGCAGCCGTCTTCTAAATAGCGCCGCTGAAGCTTTCTTT

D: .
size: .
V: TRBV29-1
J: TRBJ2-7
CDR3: CSVRTDLYEQYF
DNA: TGCAGCGTTCGTACAGACCTCTACGAGCAGTACTTC

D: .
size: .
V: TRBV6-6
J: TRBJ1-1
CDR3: CASRPDSTEAFF
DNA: TGCGCCAGCAGGCCCGACAGCACTGAAGCTTTCTTT

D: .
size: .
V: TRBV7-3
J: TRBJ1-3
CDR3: CASSRNSGNTIYF
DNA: TGTGCCAGCAGTCGTAACTCTGGAAACACCATATATTTT

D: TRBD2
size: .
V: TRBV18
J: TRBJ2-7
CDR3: CASSSPPLAAGAYYEQYF
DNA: TGTGCCAGCTCCTCCCCCCCACTAGCGGCGGGAGCCTACTACGAGCAGTACTTC

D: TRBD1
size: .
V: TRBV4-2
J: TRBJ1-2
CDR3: CASSQGQTGNYGYTF
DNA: TGTGCCAGCAGCCAAGGTCAGACAGGGAACTATGGCTACACCTTC

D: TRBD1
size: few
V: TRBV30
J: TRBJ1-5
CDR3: CAWSEGQGREPQHF
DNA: TGTGCCTGGAGTGAAGGACAGGGGAGGGAGCCCCAGCATTTT

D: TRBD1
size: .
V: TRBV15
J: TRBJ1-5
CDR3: CATSRPGQAADQPQHF
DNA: TGTGCCACCAGCAGACCGGGACAGGCCGCCGATCAGCCCCAGCATTTT

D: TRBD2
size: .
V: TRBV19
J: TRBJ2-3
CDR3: CASSREAGSTDTQYF
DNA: TGTGCCAGTAGTAGAGAAGCGGGAAGTACAGATACGCAGTATTTT

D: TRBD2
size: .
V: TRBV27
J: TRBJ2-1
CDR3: CASSLLAGGPYNEQFF
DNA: TGTGCCAGCAGTTTACTAGCGGGAGGCCCGTACAATGAGCAGTTCTTC

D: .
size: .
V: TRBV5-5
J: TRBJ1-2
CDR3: CASSLVRGRGYTF
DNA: TGTGCCAGCAGCTTGGTTCGAGGGAGAGGCTACACCTTC

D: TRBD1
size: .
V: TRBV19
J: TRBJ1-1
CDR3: CASSSHGQVRTEAFF
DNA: TGTGCCAGTAGTTCACATGGACAGGTGAGGACTGAAGCTTTCTTT

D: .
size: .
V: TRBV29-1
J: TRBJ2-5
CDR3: CSVYIEGQYQETQYF
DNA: TGCAGCGTGTACATAGAAGGACAGTACCAAGAGACCCAGTACTTC

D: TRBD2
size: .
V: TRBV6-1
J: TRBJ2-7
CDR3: CASSEEGTTTYEQYF
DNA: TGTGCCAGCAGTGAGGAAGGGACTACTACCTACGAGCAGTACTTC

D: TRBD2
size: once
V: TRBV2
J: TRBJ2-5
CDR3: CATLSGGVTQYF
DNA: TGTGCCACCCTGTCCGGGGGGGTGACCCAGTACTTC

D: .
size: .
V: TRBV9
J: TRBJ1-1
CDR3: CASSDRGIAEAFF
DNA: TGTGCCAGCAGCGACCGGGGAATCGCTGAAGCTTTCTTT

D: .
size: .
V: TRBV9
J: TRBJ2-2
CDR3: CASSVEDSPLRAATGELFF
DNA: TGTGCCAGCAGCGTAGAGGACAGCCCCCTCCGGGCGGCCACCGGGGAGCTGTTTTTT

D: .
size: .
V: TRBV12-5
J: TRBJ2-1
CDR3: CASGLVRAGYEYNEQFF
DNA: TGTGCTAGTGGTTTGGTCCGAGCGGGTTACGAATACAATGAGCAGTTCTTC

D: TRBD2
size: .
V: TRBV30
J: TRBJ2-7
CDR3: CAWDLAGDVDEQYF
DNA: TGTGCCTGGGACCTAGCGGGGGACGTTGACGAGCAGTACTTC

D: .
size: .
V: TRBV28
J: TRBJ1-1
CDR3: CASRVSGRYTEAFF
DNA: TGTGCCAGCAGAGTCTCGGGGAGGTATACTGAAGCTTTCTTT

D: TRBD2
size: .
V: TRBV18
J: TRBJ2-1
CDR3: CASSPQKRESSYNEQFF
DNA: TGTGCCAGCTCACCCCAAAAGCGGGAAAGCTCCTACAATGAGCAGTTCTTC

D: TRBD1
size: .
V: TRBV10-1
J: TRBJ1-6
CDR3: CASSGTGIDSPLHF
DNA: TGCGCCAGCAGCGGGACAGGGATTGATTCACCCCTCCACTTT

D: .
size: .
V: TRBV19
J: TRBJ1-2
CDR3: CASRNPGNYGYTF
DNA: TGTGCCAGTAGAAATCCAGGGAACTATGGCTACACCTTC

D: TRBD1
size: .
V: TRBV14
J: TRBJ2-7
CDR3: CASSLTGTGNYEQYF
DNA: TGTGCCAGTTCTCTCACCGGGACAGGGAATTACGAGCAGTACTTC

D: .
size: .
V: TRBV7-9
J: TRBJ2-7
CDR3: CASSRKRGSSYEQYF
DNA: TGTGCCAGCAGCCGAAAAAGGGGGAGCTCCTACGAGCAGTACTTC

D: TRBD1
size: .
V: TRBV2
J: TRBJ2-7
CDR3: CASSRTGELFEQYF
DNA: TGTGCCAGCAGTCGGACAGGCGAGCTCTTCGAGCAGTACTTC